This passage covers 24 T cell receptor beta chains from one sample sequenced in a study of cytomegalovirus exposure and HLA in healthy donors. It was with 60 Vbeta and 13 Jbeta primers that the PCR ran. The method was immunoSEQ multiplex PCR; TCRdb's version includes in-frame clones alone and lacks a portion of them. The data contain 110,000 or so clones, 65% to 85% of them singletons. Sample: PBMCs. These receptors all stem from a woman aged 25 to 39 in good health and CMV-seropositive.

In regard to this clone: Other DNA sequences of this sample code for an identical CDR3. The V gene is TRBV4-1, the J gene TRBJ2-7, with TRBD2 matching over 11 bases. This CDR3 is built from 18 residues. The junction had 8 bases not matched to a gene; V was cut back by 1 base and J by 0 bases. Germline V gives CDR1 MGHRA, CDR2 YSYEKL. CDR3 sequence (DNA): TGCGCCAGCAGCCAAGTCACTGGGCTAGCGGGGGGCTCCTACGAGCAGTACTTC. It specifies CASSQVTGLAGGSYEQYF.

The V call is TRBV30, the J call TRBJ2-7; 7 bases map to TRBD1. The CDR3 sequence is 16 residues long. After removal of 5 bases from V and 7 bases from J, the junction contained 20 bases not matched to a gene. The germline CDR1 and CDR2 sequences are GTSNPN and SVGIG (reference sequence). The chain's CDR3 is CAWSRDQTGLHREQYF. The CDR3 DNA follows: TGTGCCTGGTCCAGGGACCAGACAGGGTTGCATAGAGAGCAGTACTTC.

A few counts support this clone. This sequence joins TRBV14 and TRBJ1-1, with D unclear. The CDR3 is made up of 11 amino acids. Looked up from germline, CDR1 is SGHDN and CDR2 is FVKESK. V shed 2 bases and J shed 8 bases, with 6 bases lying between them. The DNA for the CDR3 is TGTGCCAGCAGCCAATTTGAGGAAGCTTTCTTT. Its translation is CASSQFEEAFF.

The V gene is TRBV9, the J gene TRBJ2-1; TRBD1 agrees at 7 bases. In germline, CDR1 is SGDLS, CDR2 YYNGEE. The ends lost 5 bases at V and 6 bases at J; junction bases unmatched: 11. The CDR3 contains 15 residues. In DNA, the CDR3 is TGTGCCAGCAGTGCCCGGGACAGCGGTATCAATGAGCAGTTCTTC. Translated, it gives CASSARDSGINEQFF.

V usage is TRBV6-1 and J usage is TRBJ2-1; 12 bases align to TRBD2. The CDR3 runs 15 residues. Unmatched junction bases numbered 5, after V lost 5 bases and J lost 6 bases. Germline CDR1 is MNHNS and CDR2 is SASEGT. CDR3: CASSLLAGGGNEQFF. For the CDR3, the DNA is TGTGCCAGCAGTTTACTAGCGGGGGGTGGCAATGAGCAGTTCTTC.

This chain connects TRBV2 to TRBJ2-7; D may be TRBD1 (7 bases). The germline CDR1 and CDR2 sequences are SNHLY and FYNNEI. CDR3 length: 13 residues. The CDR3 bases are TGTTCCTGCAAGGAGGAGGGGGCATACGAGCAGTACTTC. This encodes CSCKEEGAYEQYF.

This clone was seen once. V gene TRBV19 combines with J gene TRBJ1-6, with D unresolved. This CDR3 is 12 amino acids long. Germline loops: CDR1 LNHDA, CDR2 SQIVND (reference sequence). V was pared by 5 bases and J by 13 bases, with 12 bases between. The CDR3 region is CASSLTTLPLHF. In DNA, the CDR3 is TGTGCCAGTAGTTTAACGACATTGCCCCTCCACTTT. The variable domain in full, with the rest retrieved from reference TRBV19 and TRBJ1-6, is DGGITQSPKYLFRKEGQNVTLSCEQNLNHDAMYWYRQDPGQGLRLIYYSQIVNDFQKGDIAEGYSVSREKKESFPLTVTSAQKNPTAFYLCASSLTTLPLHFGNGTRLTVT.

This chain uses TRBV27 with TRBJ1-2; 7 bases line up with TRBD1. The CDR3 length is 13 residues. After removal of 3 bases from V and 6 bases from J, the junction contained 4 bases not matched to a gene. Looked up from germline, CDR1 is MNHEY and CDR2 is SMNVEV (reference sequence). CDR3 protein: CASSFTGEDGYTF. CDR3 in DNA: TGTGCCAGCAGTTTCACAGGGGAGGATGGCTACACCTTC.

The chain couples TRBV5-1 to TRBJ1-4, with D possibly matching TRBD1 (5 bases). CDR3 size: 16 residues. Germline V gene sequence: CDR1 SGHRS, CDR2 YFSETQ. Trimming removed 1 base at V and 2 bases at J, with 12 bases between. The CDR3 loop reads CASSLFEGVTNEKLFF. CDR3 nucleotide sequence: TGCGCCAGCAGCTTGTTCGAAGGGGTGACTAATGAAAAACTGTTTTTT. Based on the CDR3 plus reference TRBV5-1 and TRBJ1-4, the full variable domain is KAGVTQTPRYLIKTRGQQVTLSCSPISGHRSVSWYQQTPGQGLQFLFEYFSETQRNKGNFPGRFSGRQFSNSRSEMNVSTLELGDSALYLCASSLFEGVTNEKLFFGSGTQLSVL.

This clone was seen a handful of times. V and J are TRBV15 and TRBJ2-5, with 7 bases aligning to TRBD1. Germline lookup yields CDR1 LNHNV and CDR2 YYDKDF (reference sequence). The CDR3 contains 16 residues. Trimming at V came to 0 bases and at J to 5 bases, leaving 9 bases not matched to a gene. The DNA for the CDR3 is TGTGCCACCAGCAGAGATCAACAGGGGATAGGGGAGACCCAGTACTTC. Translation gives CATSRDQQGIGETQYF.

Here the CDR3 reads CASSQEQATSYNEQFF. CDR3 bases: TGTGCCAGCAGCCAAGAACAGGCGACCTCCTACAATGAGCAGTTCTTC. The chain links TRBV4-2 to TRBJ2-1, with D possibly TRBD1 on 5 matching bases. V was clipped by 0 bases and J by 0 bases, with 9 bases between them. CDR3 size: 16 residues. Germline CDR1 LGHNA, CDR2 YNFKEQ.

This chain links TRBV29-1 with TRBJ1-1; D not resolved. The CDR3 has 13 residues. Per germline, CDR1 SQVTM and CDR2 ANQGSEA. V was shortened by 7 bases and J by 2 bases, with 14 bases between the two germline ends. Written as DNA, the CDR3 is TGCAGCGGACGCGAGGGTTTAAACACTGAAGCTTTCTTT. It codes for CSGREGLNTEAFF. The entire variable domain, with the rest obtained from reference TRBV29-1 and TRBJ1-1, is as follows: SAVISQKPSRDICQRGTSLTIQCQVDSQVTMMFWYRQQPGQSLTLIATANQGSEATYESGFVIDKFPISRPNLTFSTLTVSNMSPEDSSIYLCSGREGLNTEAFFGQGTRLTVV.

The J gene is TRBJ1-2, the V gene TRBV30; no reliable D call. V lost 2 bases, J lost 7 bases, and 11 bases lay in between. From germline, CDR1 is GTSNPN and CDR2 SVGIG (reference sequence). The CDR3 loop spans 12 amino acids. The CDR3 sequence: CAWSRTEAGYTF. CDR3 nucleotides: TGTGCCTGGAGTAGAACGGAGGCTGGCTACACCTTC. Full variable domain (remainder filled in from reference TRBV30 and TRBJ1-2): SQTIHQWPATLVQPVGSPLSLECTVEGTSNPNLYWYRQAAGRGLQLLFYSVGIGQISSEVPQNLSASRPQDRQFILSSKKLLLSDSGFYLCAWSRTEAGYTFGSGTRLTVV.

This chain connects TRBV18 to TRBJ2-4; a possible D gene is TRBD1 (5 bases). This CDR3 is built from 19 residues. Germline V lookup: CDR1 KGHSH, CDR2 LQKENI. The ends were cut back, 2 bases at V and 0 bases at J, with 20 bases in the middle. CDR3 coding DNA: TGTGCCAGCTCACCATTTAGTCCAGGGCCTGGTCTAGCCAAAAACATTCAGTACTTC. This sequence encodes CASSPFSPGPGLAKNIQYF. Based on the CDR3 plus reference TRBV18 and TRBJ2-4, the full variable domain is NAGVMQNPRHLVRRRGQEARLRCSPMKGHSHVYWYRQLPEEGLKFMVYLQKENIIDESGMPKERFSAEFPKEGPSILRIQQVVRGDSAAYFCASSPFSPGPGLAKNIQYFGAGTRLSVL.

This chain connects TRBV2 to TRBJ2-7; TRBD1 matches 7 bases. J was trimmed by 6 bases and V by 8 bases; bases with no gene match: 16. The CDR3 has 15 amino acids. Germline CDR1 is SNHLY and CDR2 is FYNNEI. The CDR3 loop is CASFAGDRVGVEQYF. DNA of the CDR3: TGTGCCAGCTTCGCCGGCGACAGGGTGGGGGTCGAGCAGTACTTC.

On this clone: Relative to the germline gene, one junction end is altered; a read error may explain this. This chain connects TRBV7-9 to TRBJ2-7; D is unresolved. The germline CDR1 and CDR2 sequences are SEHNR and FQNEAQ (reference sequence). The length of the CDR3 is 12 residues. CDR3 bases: TGTTCCAGCAGCCTCAGCTCCTACGAGCAGTACTTC. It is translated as CSSSLSSYEQYF.

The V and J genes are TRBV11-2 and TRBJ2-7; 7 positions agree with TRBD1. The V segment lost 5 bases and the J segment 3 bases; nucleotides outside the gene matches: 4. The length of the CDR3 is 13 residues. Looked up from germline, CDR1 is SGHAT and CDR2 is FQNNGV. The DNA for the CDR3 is TGTGCCAGCAGCGGGGACAGACGCTACGAGCAGTACTTC. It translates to CASSGDRRYEQYF.

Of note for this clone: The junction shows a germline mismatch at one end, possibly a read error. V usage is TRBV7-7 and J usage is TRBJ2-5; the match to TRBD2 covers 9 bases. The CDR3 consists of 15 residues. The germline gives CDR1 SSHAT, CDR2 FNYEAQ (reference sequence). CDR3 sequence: CASSRGVAGEETQYF. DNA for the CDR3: TGTGCTAGCAGCCGCGGGGTAGCGGGGGAAGAGACCCAGTACTTC.

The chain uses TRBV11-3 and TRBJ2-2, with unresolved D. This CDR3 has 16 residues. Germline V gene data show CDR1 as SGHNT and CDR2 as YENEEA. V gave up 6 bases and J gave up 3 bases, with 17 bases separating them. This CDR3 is CASSLKPQIDTGELFF. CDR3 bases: TGTGCCAGCAGTCTCAAACCGCAGATCGACACCGGGGAGCTGTTTTTT.

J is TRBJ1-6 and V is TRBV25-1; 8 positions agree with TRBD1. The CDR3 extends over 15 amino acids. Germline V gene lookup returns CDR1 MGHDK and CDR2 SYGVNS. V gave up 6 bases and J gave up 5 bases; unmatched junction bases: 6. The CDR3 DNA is TGTGCCAGCAGCGAACAGGGACAGGATAATTCACCCCTCCACTTT. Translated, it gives CASSEQGQDNSPLHF.

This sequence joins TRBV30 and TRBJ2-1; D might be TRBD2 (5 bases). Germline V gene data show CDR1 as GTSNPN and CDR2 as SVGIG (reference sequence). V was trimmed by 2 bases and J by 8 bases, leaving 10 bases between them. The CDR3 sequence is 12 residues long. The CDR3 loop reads CAWSPGNDEQFF. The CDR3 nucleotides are TGTGCCTGGAGTCCCGGGAACGATGAGCAGTTCTTC.

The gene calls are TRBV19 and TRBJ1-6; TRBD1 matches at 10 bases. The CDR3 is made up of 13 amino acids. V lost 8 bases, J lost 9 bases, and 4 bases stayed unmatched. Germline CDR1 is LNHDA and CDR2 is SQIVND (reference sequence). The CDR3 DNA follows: TGTGCCAGTGGGACAGGGGAAGGTTCACCCCTCCACTTT. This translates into CASGTGEGSPLHF.

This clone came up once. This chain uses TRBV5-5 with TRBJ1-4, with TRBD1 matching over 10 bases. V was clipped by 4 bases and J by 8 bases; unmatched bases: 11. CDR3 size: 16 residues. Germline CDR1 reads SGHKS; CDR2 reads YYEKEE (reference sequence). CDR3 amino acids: CASSPLFGTGEEKLFF. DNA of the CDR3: TGTGCCAGCAGCCCACTTTTCGGGACAGGGGAAGAAAAACTGTTTTTT.

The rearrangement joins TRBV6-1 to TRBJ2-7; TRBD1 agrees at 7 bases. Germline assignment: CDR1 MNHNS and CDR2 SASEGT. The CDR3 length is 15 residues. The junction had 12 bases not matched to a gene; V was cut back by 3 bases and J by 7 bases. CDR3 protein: CASSEVFDRDGEQYF. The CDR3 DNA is TGTGCCAGCAGTGAGGTTTTCGACAGGGACGGGGAGCAGTACTTC.